The 4 T cell receptor beta chains below all came from one sample that was sequenced in a study of T cell responses to AZD1222 COVID-19 vaccine. Here immunoSEQ multiplex PCR was the method, and the copy in TCRdb shows in-frame clones only, minus some. The sample comprises 150,000 to 200,000 clones, approximately 90% of which are singletons, and more than 25% rests with the top ten. Source: peripheral blood, taken 28 days after the second AZD1222 dose. These receptors were obtained from an adult who received the AZD1222 COVID-19 vaccine.

The chain has TRBV6-5 and TRBJ1-5, with TRBD1 as a possible D gene (5 bases). Deletions cut 7 bases from V and 7 bases from J, with 17 bases between. CDR1 MNHEY and CDR2 SVGAGI come from the germline V gene. CDR3 size: 14 residues. The CDR3 loop reads CASTSYGGDQPQHF. The CDR3 DNA is TGTGCCAGCACCTCATATGGGGGAGACCAGCCCCAGCATTTT.

V is TRBV6-2 or TRBV6-3 and J is TRBJ2-7; a weak D match, TRBD2 (5 bases). CDR1 is MNHEY and CDR2 is SVGEGT in the germline V gene. V shed 2 bases and J shed 3 bases, with 11 bases lying between them. The CDR3 totals 14 residues. The CDR3 here is CASSYGSTGYEQYF. As DNA, the CDR3 is TGTGCCAGCAGTTACGGGAGTACGGGCTACGAGCAGTACTTC.

This chain connects TRBV14 to TRBJ1-6; D is undetermined. CDR3 length equals 16 residues. The germline gives CDR1 SGHDN, CDR2 FVKESK. V lost 2 bases and J 0 bases, leaving 8 bases between the germline ends. This chain's CDR3 is CASSQTQNSYNSPLHF. In nucleotides, the CDR3 is TGTGCCAGCAGCCAAACACAGAACTCCTATAATTCACCCCTCCACTTT. Drawing the rest from reference TRBV14 and TRBJ1-6, the complete variable domain is EAGVTQFPSHSVIEKGQTVTLRCDPISGHDNLYWYRRVMGKEIKFLLHFVKESKQDESGMPNNRFLAERTGGTYSTLKVQPAELEDSGVYFCASSQTQNSYNSPLHFGNGTRLTVT.

This clone was found once. V gene TRBV6-5 combines with J gene TRBJ2-5, with 8 bases fitting TRBD1. The CDR3 consists of 14 residues. Germline assignment: CDR1 MNHEY and CDR2 SVGAGI. J was trimmed by 4 bases and V by 5 bases; bases with no gene match: 6. For the CDR3, the DNA is TGTGCCAGCAGTCCCAGGGGGCTGGGAGAGACCCAGTACTTC. Amino acid sequence: CASSPRGLGETQYF.